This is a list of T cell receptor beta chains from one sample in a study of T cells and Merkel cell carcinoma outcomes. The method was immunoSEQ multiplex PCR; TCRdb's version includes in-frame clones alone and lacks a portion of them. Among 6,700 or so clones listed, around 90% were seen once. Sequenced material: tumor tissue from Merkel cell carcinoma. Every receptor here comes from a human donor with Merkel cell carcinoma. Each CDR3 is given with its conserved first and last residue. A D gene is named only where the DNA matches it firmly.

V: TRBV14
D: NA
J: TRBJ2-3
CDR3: CASSDSRGPDTQYF

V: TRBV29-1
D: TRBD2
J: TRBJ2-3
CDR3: CSVSLAGRTDTQYF

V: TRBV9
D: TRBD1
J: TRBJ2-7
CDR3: CASSGLGQAPLSEQYF

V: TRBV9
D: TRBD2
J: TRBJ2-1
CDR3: CASSVTRSGGPSSREQFF

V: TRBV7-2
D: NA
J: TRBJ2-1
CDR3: CASSLSNAGEQFF

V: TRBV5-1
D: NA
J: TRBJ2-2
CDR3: CASSLVAGPSGELFF

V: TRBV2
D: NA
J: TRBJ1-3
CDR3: CASIPLGGNTIYF

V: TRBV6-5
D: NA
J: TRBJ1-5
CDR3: CASSQDRNQPQHF

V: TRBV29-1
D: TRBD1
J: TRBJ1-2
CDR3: CSVTRDRINYGYTF

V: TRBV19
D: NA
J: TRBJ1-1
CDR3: CATYPERNTEAFF

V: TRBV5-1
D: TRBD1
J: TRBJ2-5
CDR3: CASSDGRGETQYF

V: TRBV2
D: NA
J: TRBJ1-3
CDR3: CASERGGSGNTIYF

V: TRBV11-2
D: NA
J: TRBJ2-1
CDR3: CASSLDRLADEQFF

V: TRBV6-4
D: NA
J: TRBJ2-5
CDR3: CASSARADAETQYF

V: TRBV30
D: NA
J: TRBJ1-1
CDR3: CAWSVPRVWGTEAFF

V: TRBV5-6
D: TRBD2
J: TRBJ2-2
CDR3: CASSLGQAGATGELFF

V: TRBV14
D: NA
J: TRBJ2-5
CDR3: CASSPIGVQETQYF

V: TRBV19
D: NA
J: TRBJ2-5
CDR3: CASSMGRGLGETQYF

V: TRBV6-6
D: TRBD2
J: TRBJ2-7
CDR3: CASRAGTSEYEQYF

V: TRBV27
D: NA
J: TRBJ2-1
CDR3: CASNLSGFPYNEQFF

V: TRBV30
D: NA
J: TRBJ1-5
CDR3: CAWSVKGFNQPQHF

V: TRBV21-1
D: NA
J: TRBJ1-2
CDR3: CASNPGVVYGYTF

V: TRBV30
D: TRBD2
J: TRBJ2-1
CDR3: CAWSPSGGYEQFF

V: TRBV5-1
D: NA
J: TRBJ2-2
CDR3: CASSLWTDANTGELFF

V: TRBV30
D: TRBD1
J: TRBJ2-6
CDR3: CAWSAPGQRSGANVLTF

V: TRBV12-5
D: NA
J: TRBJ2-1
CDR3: CASGLGYNEQFF

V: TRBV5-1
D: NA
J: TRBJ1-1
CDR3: CASSLQGGALNTEAFF

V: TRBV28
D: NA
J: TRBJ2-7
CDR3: CASSPPRGPSSF

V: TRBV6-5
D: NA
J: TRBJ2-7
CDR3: CASTRKGMGEQYF

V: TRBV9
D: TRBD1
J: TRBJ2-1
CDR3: CASSVGQGGDEQFF

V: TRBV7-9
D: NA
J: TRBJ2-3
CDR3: CASSLALQGAQYF

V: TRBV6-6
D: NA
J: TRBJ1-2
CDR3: CASTAPPVFYYGYTF

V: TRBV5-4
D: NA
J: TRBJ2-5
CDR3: CASSLVLQETQYF

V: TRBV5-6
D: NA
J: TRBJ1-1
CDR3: CASSLGAYTEAFF

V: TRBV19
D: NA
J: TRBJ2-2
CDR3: CASSTRGRGNTGELFF

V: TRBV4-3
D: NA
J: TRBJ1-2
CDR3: CASSQTSKAYGYTF

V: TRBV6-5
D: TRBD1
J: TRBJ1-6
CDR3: CASSTTGDYNSPLHF

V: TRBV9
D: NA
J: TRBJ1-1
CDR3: CASSPDWGVTEAFF

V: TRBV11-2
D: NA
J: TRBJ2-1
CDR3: CASSLTGNEQFF

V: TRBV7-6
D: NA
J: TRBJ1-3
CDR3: CASSLVLQGSGNTIYF

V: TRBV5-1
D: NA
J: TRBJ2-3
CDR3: CASSSGTSRLTDTQYF

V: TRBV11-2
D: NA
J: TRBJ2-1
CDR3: CASSLAYSSYNEQFF

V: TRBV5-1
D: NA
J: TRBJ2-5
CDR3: CASSEGHGVPETQYF

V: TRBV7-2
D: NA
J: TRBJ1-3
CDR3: CASSLDRGNTIYF

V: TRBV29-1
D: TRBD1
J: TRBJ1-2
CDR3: CSVQTGGGGYTF

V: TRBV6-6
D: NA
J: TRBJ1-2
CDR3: CASSYSGTGYTF

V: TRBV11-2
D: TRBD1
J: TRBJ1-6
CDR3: CASSSVRDRGNSPLHF

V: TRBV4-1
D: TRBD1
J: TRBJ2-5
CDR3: CASSQTTSGTGEQETQYF

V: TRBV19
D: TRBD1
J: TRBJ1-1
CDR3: CASSLPQGAASTEAFF

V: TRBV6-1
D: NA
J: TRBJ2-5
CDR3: CASRTGRGETQYF

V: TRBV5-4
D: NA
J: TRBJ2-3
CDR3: CASSPWTATDTQYF

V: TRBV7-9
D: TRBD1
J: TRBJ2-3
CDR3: CASSPRTGSNTDTQYF

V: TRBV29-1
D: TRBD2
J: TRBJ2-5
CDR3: CSVRLAGGRLRETQYF

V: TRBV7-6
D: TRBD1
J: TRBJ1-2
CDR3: CASSLVPGARGRGNGYTF

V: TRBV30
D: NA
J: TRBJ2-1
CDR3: CAWSLKGPRDEQFF

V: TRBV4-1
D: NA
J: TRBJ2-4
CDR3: CASSQGASGTNDGIQYF

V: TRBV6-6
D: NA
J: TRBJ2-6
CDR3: CASTTQGGSGANVLTF